This T cell receptor (beta chain) was sequenced during a study of blood T cell repertoires in COVID-19. With 5 bases clipped from V and 3 bases from J, the junction kept 4 bases outside the gene matches. The V gene's germline CDR1 is SGDLS and CDR2 YYNGEE. The CDR3 runs to 13 residues. Libraries were prepared by immunoSEQ multiplex PCR; TCRdb keeps only in-frame clonotypes and omits some of them. The table has 200,000 to 300,000 clones, approximately 80% seen once; the top ten hold about 4.8%. The rearrangement uses TRBV9 and TRBJ1-2, with 7 bases lining up with TRBD1. The sequencing input was peripheral blood. The sequence was collected from a woman in her seventies with acute or convalescent COVID-19. CDR3: CASRGGQDYGYTF. Written as DNA, the CDR3 is TGTGCCAGCAGAGGCGGACAGGACTATGGCTACACCTTC.